Presented here are 26 T cell receptor beta chains from one specimen sequenced in a study of T cell responses to AZD1222 COVID-19 vaccine. Some clones are missing from TCRdb's copy, which holds only in-frame ones; the method was immunoSEQ multiplex PCR. The sample lists 150,000 to 200,000 clones; approximately 91% were seen once. This specimen was peripheral blood, taken 28 days after the second AZD1222 dose. These receptors originate from an adult who received the AZD1222 COVID-19 vaccine.

The genes are TRBV16 and TRBJ2-3; the D is unclear. CDR1 and CDR2 from the germline V gene are KGHSY and FQNENV. This CDR3 has 14 residues. V lost 4 bases to trimming and J lost 0 bases, with 8 bases between them. CDR3 DNA: TGTGCCAGCAGCCGACTCGGGAGCACAGATACGCAGTATTTT. Its translation is CASSRLGSTDTQYF. The entire variable domain, with the rest obtained from reference TRBV16 and TRBJ2-3, is as follows: GEEVAQTPKHLVRGEGQKAKLYCAPIKGHSYVFWYQQVLKNEFKFLISFQNENVFDETGMPKERFSAKCLPNSPCSLEIQATKLEDSAVYFCASSRLGSTDTQYFGPGTRLTVL.

The rearrangement uses TRBV2 and TRBJ1-1; D is perhaps TRBD1 (5 bases). CDR3 size: 13 residues. Germline V gives CDR1 SNHLY, CDR2 FYNNEI. V was shortened by 6 bases and J by 6 bases, with 14 bases between the two germline ends. CDR3 in amino acids: CASRPPSRAEAFF. Written as DNA, the CDR3 is TGTGCCAGCAGACCTCCAAGCAGGGCTGAAGCTTTCTTT.

V usage is TRBV18 and J usage is TRBJ2-7; D gene ambiguous. Germline assignment: CDR1 KGHSH and CDR2 LQKENI. CDR3 length: 13 residues. The V end lost 6 bases, the J end lost 3 bases, and 12 bases lay between the germline ends. CDR3 sequence (DNA): TGTGCCAGCTCCCCCGTGGATGGCTACGAGCAGTACTTC. Protein sequence: CASSPVDGYEQYF.

The V and J genes are TRBV7-3 and TRBJ1-3; 7 nucleotides align to TRBD1. V trimming: 8 bases; J trimming: 0 bases; junction bases outside the gene matches: 4. Germline-derived CDR1 and CDR2 are SGHTA and FQGTGA. This CDR3 comprises 14 residues. The CDR3 loop reads CASADRSSGNTIYF. Written as DNA, the CDR3 is TGTGCCAGCGCGGACAGGAGCTCTGGAAACACCATATATTTT.

V gene TRBV2 combines with J gene TRBJ1-5; the match to TRBD1 covers 12 bases. J lost 5 bases, V lost 4 bases, and 9 bases had no gene match. CDR1 is SNHLY, CDR2 FYNNEI, per germline. This CDR3 region has 17 residues. The CDR3 sequence is CASSVMGQGAFDQPQHF. The CDR3 region has the DNA TGTGCCAGCAGTGTAATGGGACAGGGGGCATTTGATCAGCCCCAGCATTTT. The entire variable domain, with the rest obtained from reference TRBV2 and TRBJ1-5, is as follows: EPEVTQTPSHQVTQMGQEVILRCVPISNHLYFYWYRQILGQKVEFLVSFYNNEISEKSEIFDDQFSVERPDGSNFTLKIRSTKLEDSAMYFCASSVMGQGAFDQPQHFGDGTRLSIL.

This clone showed up just a few times. This chain uses TRBV25-1 with TRBJ1-6, with a possible D match to TRBD1 (6 bases). Germline CDR1 reads MGHDK; CDR2 reads SYGVNS. V was clipped by 6 bases and J by 4 bases, with 7 bases between them. This CDR3 has 13 amino acids. Here the CDR3 reads CASRQGYNSPLHF. The CDR3, as DNA: TGTGCCAGCAGACAGGGTTATAATTCACCCCTCCACTTT.

This chain joins TRBV5-1 and TRBJ2-3; 8 positions match TRBD1. This CDR3 has 16 amino acids. J lost 4 bases, V lost 1 base, and 8 bases had no gene match. The germline V gene encodes CDR1 SGHRS and CDR2 YFSETQ. The CDR3 is CASSLSGQGSADTQYF. CDR3 DNA sequence: TGCGCCAGCAGCTTGTCCGGACAGGGCAGCGCAGATACGCAGTATTTT.

The V call is TRBV6-6, the J call TRBJ1-6, with TRBD1 identical over 10 bases. V was clipped by 5 bases and J by 0 bases; unmatched bases: 10. CDR3 length: 19 amino acids. Germline lookup yields CDR1 MNHNY and CDR2 SVGAGI (reference sequence). CDR3 DNA sequence: TGTGCCAGCAGTCGAATGGGACAGGGGATTAGCTCCTATAATTCACCCCTCCACTTT. Translation gives CASSRMGQGISSYNSPLHF.

This rearrangement joins TRBV30 to TRBJ1-4; TRBD1 agrees at 8 bases. The V gene's germline CDR1 is GTSNPN and CDR2 SVGIG (reference sequence). The ends lost 2 bases at V and 7 bases at J; junction bases unmatched: 9. This CDR3 spans 15 amino acids. The CDR3 region is CAWSPSTGAFEKLFF. The CDR3 coding sequence is TGTGCCTGGAGTCCCTCGACAGGGGCGTTTGAAAAACTGTTTTTT.

This chain joins TRBV2 and TRBJ1-3; 7 nucleotides agree with TRBD1. CDR3 length equals 14 residues. Germline V gene data show CDR1 as SNHLY and CDR2 as FYNNEI. Trimming at V came to 8 bases and at J to 3 bases, leaving 7 bases not matched to a gene. The CDR3 DNA follows: TGTGCCAGCGTCCGACAGGGAAGTGGAAACACCATATATTTT. Translating it yields CASVRQGSGNTIYF.

The rearrangement joins TRBV7-2 to TRBJ2-7, with 10 bases matching TRBD2. There are 18 residues in the CDR3. With 1 base clipped from V and 2 bases from J, the junction kept 11 bases outside the gene matches. CDR1 is SGHTA and CDR2 is FQGNSA in the germline V gene. CDR3 loop: CASSLGRLAGAKAYEQYF. As DNA, the CDR3 is TGTGCCAGCAGCTTAGGGAGGCTAGCGGGGGCGAAGGCCTACGAGCAGTACTTC.

This rearrangement joins TRBV11-2 to TRBJ2-2, with TRBD2 matching 15 bases. Germline lookup yields CDR1 SGHAT and CDR2 FQNNGV. Losses at the gene ends were 3 bases for V and 5 bases for J; bases not matched to a gene: 1. CDR3 length: 16 residues. DNA for the CDR3: TGTGCCAGCAGCTTGGGGACTAGCGGGAGGACCGGGGAGCTGTTTTTT. It codes for CASSLGTSGRTGELFF.

Points on this clone: The same CDR3 also results from other DNA sequences found in this sample. The chain joins TRBV4-1 to TRBJ1-5; D gene unclear. Germline V gene data show CDR1 as MGHRA and CDR2 as YSYEKL. This CDR3 has 14 amino acids. V was pared by 0 bases and J by 3 bases, with 6 bases between. CDR3 coding DNA: TGCGCCAGCAGCCAAGACAGGTCCAATCAGCCCCAGCATTTT. It specifies CASSQDRSNQPQHF.

This chain's CDR3 is CSASLGLQGEKLFF. The CDR3, as DNA: TGCAGTGCTAGTCTTGGTCTACAAGGGGAAAAACTGTTTTTT. The rearrangement links TRBV20-1 to TRBJ1-4; D not resolved. The V end lost 3 bases, the J end lost 8 bases, and 16 bases lay between the germline ends. This CDR3 has 14 amino acids. CDR1 and CDR2 (germline): DFQATT, SNEGSKA (reference sequence).

This clone was counted between two and nine times. This chain links TRBV6-5 with TRBJ1-2, with D maybe TRBD1 (6 bases). V lost 6 bases to trimming and J lost 0 bases, with 14 bases between them. This CDR3 spans 15 amino acids. CDR1 is MNHEY, CDR2 SVGAGI, per germline. The CDR3 is CASSADRLANYGYTF. The CDR3 nucleotides are TGTGCCAGCAGCGCCGACAGGTTAGCTAACTATGGCTACACCTTC.

The V gene is TRBV4-2, the J gene TRBJ2-2, with 7 bases aligning to TRBD2. Looked up from germline, CDR1 is LGHNA and CDR2 is YNFKEQ. This CDR3 is 17 amino acids long. V lost 0 bases, J lost 5 bases, and 9 bases stayed unmatched. The CDR3 protein is CASSQDPAGLNTGELFF. CDR3 nucleotide sequence: TGTGCCAGCAGCCAAGATCCAGCGGGACTTAATACCGGGGAGCTGTTTTTT.

The chain employs TRBV6-2 or TRBV6-3 and TRBJ1-5; D not resolved. Germline-derived CDR1 and CDR2 are MNHEY and SVGEGT. The germline V and J ends were trimmed by 1 base and 3 bases, with 19 bases remaining between them. The CDR3 covers 18 residues. CDR3 amino acids: CASSYFISDPRDNQPQHF. The CDR3 DNA reads TGTGCCAGCAGTTACTTCATTTCCGACCCTCGTGACAATCAGCCCCAGCATTTT.

This rearrangement joins TRBV7-2 to TRBJ1-1; no clear D. V lost 5 bases and J 6 bases, leaving 25 bases between the germline ends. This CDR3 has 17 residues. The germline CDR1 and CDR2 sequences are SGHTA and FQGNSA. The CDR3 DNA reads as TGTGCCAGCAGCCCTGGCAACGCTAGGCTTTCTGGGGCTGAAGCTTTCTTT. It is translated as CASSPGNARLSGAEAFF.

V is TRBV4-2 and J is TRBJ1-2; the D gene is possibly TRBD1 (6 bases). The length of the CDR3 is 15 residues. Trimming took off 0 bases at V and 4 bases at J, with 12 bases between the two ends. CDR1 LGHNA and CDR2 YNFKEQ come from the germline V gene. The CDR3 is CASSQELGTTYGYTF. As DNA, the CDR3 is TGTGCCAGCAGCCAAGAACTCGGGACAACCTATGGCTACACCTTC.

This clone was observed a single time. The chain employs TRBV5-1 and TRBJ1-1; 7 nucleotides agree with TRBD1. Per germline, CDR1 SGHRS and CDR2 YFSETQ. Trimming removed 4 bases from V and 1 base from J; junction bases left unmatched: 7. This CDR3 is 15 amino acids long. The CDR3 DNA follows: TGCGCCAGCAGCCCCTTGGACAGGTCGAACACTGAAGCTTTCTTT. It yields the protein CASSPLDRSNTEAFF.

The chain recombines TRBV7-9 with TRBJ1-4, with 7 nucleotides matching TRBD1. The CDR3 sequence is 16 residues long. V shed 0 bases, J shed 4 bases, and the junction held 5 bases outside the gene matches. Germline loops: CDR1 SEHNR, CDR2 FQNEAQ (reference sequence). The CDR3 is CASSLARPGGNEKLFF. The CDR3, as DNA: TGTGCCAGCAGCTTAGCGCGGCCAGGGGGTAATGAAAAACTGTTTTTT.

This chain joins TRBV6-5 and TRBJ2-2; the D gene is possibly TRBD2 (6 bases). From germline, CDR1 is MNHEY and CDR2 SVGAGI. The germline V and J ends were trimmed by 2 bases and 7 bases, with 17 bases remaining between them. This CDR3 has 16 residues. Written as DNA, the CDR3 is TGTGCCAGCAGTTACGACGGAGGAGGGGCGTACGGGGAGCTGTTTTTT. Translated: CASSYDGGGAYGELFF.

The genes are TRBV7-3 and TRBJ1-1; a weak D match, TRBD1 (5 bases). CDR1 and CDR2 from the germline V gene are SGHTA and FQGTGA. Trimming took 5 bases from V and 3 from J, leaving 10 bases between them. This CDR3 has 13 amino acids. The CDR3 DNA follows: TGTGCCAGCAGCCGGGACCAGGACACTGAAGCTTTCTTT. It codes for CASSRDQDTEAFF.

The rearrangement links TRBV4-2 to TRBJ2-5; D tentatively fits TRBD1 or TRBD2 (5 bases each). The CDR3 sequence is 16 residues long. Germline CDR1 is LGHNA and CDR2 is YNFKEQ. V gave up 1 base and J gave up 5 bases, with 17 bases separating them. The CDR3 DNA is TGTGCCAGCAGCCAAGGGACGAGGGGCTGGAGGGAGACCCAGTACTTC. The encoded protein is CASSQGTRGWRETQYF.

The V gene is TRBV5-1, the J gene TRBJ2-1; no firm D call. There are 15 residues in the CDR3. Trimming shortened V by 0 bases and J by 1 base, and 8 bases separated the two germline ends. Germline CDR1 reads SGHRS; CDR2 reads YFSETQ. This CDR3 is CASSLGHTSYNEQFF. DNA of the CDR3: TGCGCCAGCAGCTTGGGCCATACTTCCTACAATGAGCAGTTCTTC.

J is TRBJ1-1 and V is TRBV5-1; D may be TRBD1 (6 bases). Trimming removed 1 base at V and 2 bases at J, with 9 bases between. CDR1 is SGHRS and CDR2 is YFSETQ in the germline V gene. The CDR3 loop spans 14 amino acids. The chain's CDR3 is CASSLRQVNTEAFF. CDR3 DNA: TGCGCCAGCAGCTTGAGACAGGTTAACACTGAAGCTTTCTTT.